The source of this TCR beta chain is a study of blood T cell repertoires in COVID-19. The overall study: Donors in the United States, Italy and Spain gave samples during acute or convalescent COVID-19. Nucleic acid was either cDNA or gDNA, and it came from T cells, B-cell-depleted T cells, or PBMCs.

The repertoire was sequenced with immunoSEQ multiplex PCR; TCRdb's copy has only in-frame clones and lacks some. The data hold 100,000 to 150,000 clones, with 85% to 90% observed a single time. In germline, CDR1 is SEHNR, CDR2 FQNEAQ (reference sequence). V lost 2 bases, J lost 5 bases, and 18 bases lay in between. The CDR3 has 16 amino acids. Sequencing input: peripheral blood. The source is a woman of 80 years or more with acute or convalescent COVID-19. V is TRBV7-9 and J is TRBJ1-2; a possible D gene is TRBD1 (6 bases). This CDR3 reads CASSLWSRTGQYGYTF. Written as DNA, the CDR3 is TGTGCCAGCAGCTTATGGTCACGAACAGGGCAGTATGGCTACACCTTC. Combining the CDR3 with reference TRBV7-9 and TRBJ1-2 gives the whole variable domain DTGVSQNPRHKITKRGQNVTFRCDPISEHNRLYWYRQTLGQGPEFLTYFQNEAQLEKSRLLSDRFSAERPKGSFSTLEIQRTEQGDSAMYLCASSLWSRTGQYGYTFGSGTRLTVV.